This note documents a single TCR beta chain sequence. What it recognizes is unknown. This record comes from a study of cytomegalovirus exposure and HLA in healthy donors. Points from the study as a whole: Some TCR beta chains (roughly 160 of them) were listed as cytomegalovirus-associated.

PCR was performed using 60 Vbeta and 13 Jbeta primers. TCRdb's table, derived via immunoSEQ multiplex PCR, lists solely in-frame clones and lacks some. Of about 200,000 clones in the sample, roughly three quarters were seen once. This CDR3 contains 17 residues. Trimming shortened V by 3 bases and J by 2 bases, and 20 bases separated the two germline ends. The germline V gene encodes CDR1 SGHRS and CDR2 YFSETQ. V usage is TRBV5-1 and J usage is TRBJ1-1, with D perhaps TRBD1 (6 bases). This sequence was found in a male donor in good health and CMV-seropositive. The specimen sequenced was PBMCs. The CDR3 DNA sequence: TGCGCCAGCAGCTGGAGCTCCGACAGGATGGGCAACACTGAAGCTTTCTTT. Residues: CASSWSSDRMGNTEAFF.